The subject of this entry is one TCR beta chain. The antigen is unknown. The PCR employed 60 Vbeta primers together with 13 Jbeta primers. Sequenced by immunoSEQ multiplex PCR; TCRdb stores in-frame clones only, minus some. The data include roughly 120,000 clones; the top ten clones carry about 4%. The data stem from a study of cytomegalovirus exposure and HLA in healthy donors. Study-wide findings and caveats: Presence/absence analysis assumed near-uniform sequencing depth across donors. Cytomegalovirus association was assigned to about 150 TCR beta chains. Reports credit the classifier with highly specific, highly sensitive diagnosis of cytomegalovirus status.

This CDR3 contains 15 residues. V lost 4 bases, J lost 6 bases, and 9 bases stayed unmatched. Germline V gives CDR1 MDHEN, CDR2 SYDVKM. This sequence originates from a man aged 25 to 45 in good health and CMV-seronegative. Material: PBMCs. The rearrangement joins TRBV28 to TRBJ2-7; 10 bases match TRBD1. CDR3 bases: TGTGCCAGCAGTTCTCTCCGGGACAGGGGTCGCGAGCAGTACTTC. Translated: CASSSLRDRGREQYF. The full variable domain, completed using reference TRBV28 and TRBJ2-7, is DVKVTQSSRYLVKRTGEKVFLECVQDMDHENMFWYRQDPGLGLRLIYFSYDVKMKEKGDIPEGYSVSREKKERFSLILESASTNQTSMYLCASSSLRDRGREQYFGPGTRLTVT.